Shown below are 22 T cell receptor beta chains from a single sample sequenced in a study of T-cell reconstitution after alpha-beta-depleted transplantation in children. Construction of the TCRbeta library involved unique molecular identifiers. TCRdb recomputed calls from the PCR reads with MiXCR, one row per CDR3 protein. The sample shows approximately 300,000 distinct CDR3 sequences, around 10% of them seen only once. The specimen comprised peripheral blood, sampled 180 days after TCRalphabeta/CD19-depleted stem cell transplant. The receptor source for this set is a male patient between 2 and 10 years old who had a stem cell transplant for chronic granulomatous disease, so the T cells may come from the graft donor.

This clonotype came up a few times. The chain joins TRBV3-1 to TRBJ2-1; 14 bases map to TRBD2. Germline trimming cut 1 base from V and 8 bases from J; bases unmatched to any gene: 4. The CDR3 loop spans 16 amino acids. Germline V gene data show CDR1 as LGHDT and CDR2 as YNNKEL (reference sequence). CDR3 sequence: CASSQGRLAGGDEQFF. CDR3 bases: TGTGCCAGCAGCCAAGGGCGACTAGCGGGAGGGGATGAGCAGTTCTTC.

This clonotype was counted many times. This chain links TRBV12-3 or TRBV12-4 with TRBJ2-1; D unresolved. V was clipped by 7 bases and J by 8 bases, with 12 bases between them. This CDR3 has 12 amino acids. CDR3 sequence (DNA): TGTGCCAGCACTTACCTAGGAGATGAGCAGTTCTTC. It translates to CASTYLGDEQFF.

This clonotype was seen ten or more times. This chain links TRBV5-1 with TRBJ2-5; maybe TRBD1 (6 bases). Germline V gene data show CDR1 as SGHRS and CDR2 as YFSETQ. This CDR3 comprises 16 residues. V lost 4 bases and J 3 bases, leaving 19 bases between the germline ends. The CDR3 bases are TGCGCCAGCAGCCCCCCTTGGACAGCGTGGGAAGAGACCCAGTACTTC. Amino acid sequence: CASSPPWTAWEETQYF.

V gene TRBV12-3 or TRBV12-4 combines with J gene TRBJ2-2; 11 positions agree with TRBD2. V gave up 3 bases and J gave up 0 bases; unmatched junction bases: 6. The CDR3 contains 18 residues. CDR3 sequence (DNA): TGTGCCAGCAGTTTTGGGACTAGCGGAGCCGCGAACACCGGGGAGCTGTTTTTT. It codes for CASSFGTSGAANTGELFF.

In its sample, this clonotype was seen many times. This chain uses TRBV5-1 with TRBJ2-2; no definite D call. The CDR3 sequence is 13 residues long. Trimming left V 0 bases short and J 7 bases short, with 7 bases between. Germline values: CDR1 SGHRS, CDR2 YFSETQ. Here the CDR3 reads CASSLVVDGELFF. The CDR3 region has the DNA TGCGCCAGCAGCTTGGTGGTTGACGGGGAGCTGTTTTTT.

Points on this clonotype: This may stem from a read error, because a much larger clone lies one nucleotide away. CDR3 sequence: CASSWTGPSTGELFF. The CDR3 DNA sequence: TGTGCCAGCTCATGGACAGGCCCGAGCACCGGGGAGCTGTTTTTT. The chain has TRBV6-2 or TRBV6-3 and TRBJ2-2, with 7 bases fitting TRBD1. Germline V gene lookup returns CDR1 MNHEY and CDR2 SVGEGT. The CDR3 is 15 residues long. V trimming: 8 bases; J trimming: 4 bases; junction bases outside the gene matches: 10.

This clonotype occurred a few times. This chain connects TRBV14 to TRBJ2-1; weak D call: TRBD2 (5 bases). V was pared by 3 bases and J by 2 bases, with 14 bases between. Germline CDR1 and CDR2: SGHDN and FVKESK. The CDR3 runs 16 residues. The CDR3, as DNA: TGTGCCAGCAGCCATACACTTACCGGGACCTACAATGAGCAGTTCTTC. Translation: CASSHTLTGTYNEQFF. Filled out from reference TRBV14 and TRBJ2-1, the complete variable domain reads EAGVTQFPSHSVIEKGQTVTLRCDPISGHDNLYWYRRVMGKEIKFLLHFVKESKQDESGMPNNRFLAERTGGTYSTLKVQPAELEDSGVYFCASSHTLTGTYNEQFFGPGTRLTVL.

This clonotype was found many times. This CDR3 is CASRKGYRGFGDEQFF. In nucleotides, the CDR3 is TGTGCCAGCAGGAAAGGCTATAGGGGTTTTGGTGATGAGCAGTTCTTC. This rearrangement joins TRBV7-4 to TRBJ2-1; a possible D gene is TRBD1 (5 bases). CDR1 and CDR2 from the germline V gene are SGHVT and SQSDAQ. CDR3 size: 16 residues. V shed 6 bases and J shed 8 bases, with 23 bases lying between them.

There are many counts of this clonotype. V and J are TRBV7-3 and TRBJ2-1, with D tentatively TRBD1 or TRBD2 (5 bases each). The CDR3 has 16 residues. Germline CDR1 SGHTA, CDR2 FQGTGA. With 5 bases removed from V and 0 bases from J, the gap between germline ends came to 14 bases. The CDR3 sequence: CASSPRDRPSYNEQFF. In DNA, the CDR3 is TGTGCCAGCAGCCCCCGGGACCGACCCTCCTACAATGAGCAGTTCTTC.

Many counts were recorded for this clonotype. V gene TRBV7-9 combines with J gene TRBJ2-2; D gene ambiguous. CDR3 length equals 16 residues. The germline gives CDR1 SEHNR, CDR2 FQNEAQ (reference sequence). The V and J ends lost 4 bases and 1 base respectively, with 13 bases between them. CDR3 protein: CASSSPEGLNTGELFF. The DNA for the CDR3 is TGTGCCAGCAGCTCCCCCGAAGGGTTGAACACCGGGGAGCTGTTTTTT.

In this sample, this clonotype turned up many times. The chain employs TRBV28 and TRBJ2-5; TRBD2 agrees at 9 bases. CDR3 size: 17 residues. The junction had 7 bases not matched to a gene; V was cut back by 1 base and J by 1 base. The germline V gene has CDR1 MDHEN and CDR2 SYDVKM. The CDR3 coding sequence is TGTGCCAGCAGTTTATTGGGCGGGAGGGCTTTCCAAGAGACCCAGTACTTC. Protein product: CASSLLGGRAFQETQYF.

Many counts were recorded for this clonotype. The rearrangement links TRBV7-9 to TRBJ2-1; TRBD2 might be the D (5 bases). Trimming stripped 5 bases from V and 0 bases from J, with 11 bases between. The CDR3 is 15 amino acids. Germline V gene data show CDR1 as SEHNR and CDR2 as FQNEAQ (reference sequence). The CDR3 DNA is TGTGCCAGCAGCCCCGGAGGCTTCTCCTACAATGAGCAGTTCTTC. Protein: CASSPGGFSYNEQFF. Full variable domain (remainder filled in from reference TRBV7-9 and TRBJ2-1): DTGVSQNPRHKITKRGQNVTFRCDPISEHNRLYWYRQTLGQGPEFLTYFQNEAQLEKSRLLSDRFSAERPKGSFSTLEIQRTEQGDSAMYLCASSPGGFSYNEQFFGPGTRLTVL.

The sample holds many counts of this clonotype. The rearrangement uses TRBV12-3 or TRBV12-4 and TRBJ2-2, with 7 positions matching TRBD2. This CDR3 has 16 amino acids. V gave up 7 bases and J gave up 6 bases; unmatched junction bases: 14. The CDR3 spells CASTLGRTSGAGELFF. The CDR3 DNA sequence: TGTGCCAGCACCCTCGGGAGGACCTCGGGCGCCGGGGAGCTGTTTTTT.

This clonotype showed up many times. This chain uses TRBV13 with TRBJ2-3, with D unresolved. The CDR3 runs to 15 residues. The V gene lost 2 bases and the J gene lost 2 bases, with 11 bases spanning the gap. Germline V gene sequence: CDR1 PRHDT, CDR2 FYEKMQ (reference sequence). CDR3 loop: CASSLQVLSTDTQYF. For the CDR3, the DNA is TGTGCCAGCAGCTTACAGGTCCTGTCCACAGATACGCAGTATTTT. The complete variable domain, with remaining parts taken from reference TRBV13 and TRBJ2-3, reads AAGVIQSPRHLIKEKRETATLKCYPIPRHDTVYWYQQGPGQDPQFLISFYEKMQSDKGSIPDRFSAQQFSDYHSELNMSSLELGDSALYFCASSLQVLSTDTQYFGPGTRLTVL.

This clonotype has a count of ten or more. CDR3: CSVQFGVGANVLTF. DNA of the CDR3: TGCAGCGTTCAGTTTGGTGTTGGGGCCAACGTCCTGACTTTC. The chain has TRBV29-1 and TRBJ2-6; no clear D gene. Germline V gives CDR1 SQVTM, CDR2 ANQGSEA. V was trimmed by 5 bases and J by 3 bases, leaving 11 bases between them. This CDR3 is built from 14 residues.

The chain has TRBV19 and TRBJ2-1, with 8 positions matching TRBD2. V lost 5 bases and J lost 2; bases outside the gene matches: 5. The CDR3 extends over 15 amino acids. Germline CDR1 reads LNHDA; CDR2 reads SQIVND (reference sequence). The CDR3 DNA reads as TGTGCCAGTAGTCAGAACGGGGGGGCCTACAATGAGCAGTTCTTC. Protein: CASSQNGGAYNEQFF.

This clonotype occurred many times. CDR3: CAWTLDWRRDTDTQYF. CDR3 in DNA: TGTGCCTGGACCCTTGACTGGCGAAGAGACACAGATACGCAGTATTTT. The chain is built from TRBV30 and TRBJ2-3; D gene ambiguous. Germline lookup yields CDR1 GTSNPN and CDR2 SVGIG (reference sequence). This CDR3 has 16 residues. Trimming took off 4 bases at V and 2 bases at J, with 19 bases between the two ends.

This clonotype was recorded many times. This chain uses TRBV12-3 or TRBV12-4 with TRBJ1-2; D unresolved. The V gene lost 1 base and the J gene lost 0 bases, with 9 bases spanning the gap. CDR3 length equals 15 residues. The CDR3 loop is CASSLVAGANYGYTF. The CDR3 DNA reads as TGTGCCAGCAGTTTAGTGGCTGGCGCTAACTATGGCTACACCTTC.

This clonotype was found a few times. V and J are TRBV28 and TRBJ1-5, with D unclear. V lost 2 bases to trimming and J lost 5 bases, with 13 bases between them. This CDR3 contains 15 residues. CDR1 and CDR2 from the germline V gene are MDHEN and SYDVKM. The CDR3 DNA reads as TGTGCCAGCAGTTTAGAGGGAGGAGTGTATCAGCCCCAGCATTTT. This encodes CASSLEGGVYQPQHF.

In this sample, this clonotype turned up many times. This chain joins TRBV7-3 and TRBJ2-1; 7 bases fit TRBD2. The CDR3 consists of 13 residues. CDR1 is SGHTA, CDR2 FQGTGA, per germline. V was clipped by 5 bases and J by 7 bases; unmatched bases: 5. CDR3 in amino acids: CASSTQGGNEQFF. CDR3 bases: TGTGCCAGCAGCACTCAGGGAGGGAATGAGCAGTTCTTC. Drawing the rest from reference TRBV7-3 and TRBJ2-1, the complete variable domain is GAGVSQTPSNKVTEKGKYVELRCDPISGHTALYWYRQSLGQGPEFLIYFQGTGAADDSGLPNDRFFAVRPEGSVSTLKIQRTERGDSAVYLCASSTQGGNEQFFGPGTRLTVL.

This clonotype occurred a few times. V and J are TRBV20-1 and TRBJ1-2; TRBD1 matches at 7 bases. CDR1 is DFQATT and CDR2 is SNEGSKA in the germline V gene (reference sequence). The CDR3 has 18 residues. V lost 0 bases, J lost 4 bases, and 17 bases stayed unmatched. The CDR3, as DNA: TGCAGTGCTAGAGATTCCCTACTTTCCGGGGGACAGCCCTATGGCTACACCTTC. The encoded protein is CSARDSLLSGGQPYGYTF.

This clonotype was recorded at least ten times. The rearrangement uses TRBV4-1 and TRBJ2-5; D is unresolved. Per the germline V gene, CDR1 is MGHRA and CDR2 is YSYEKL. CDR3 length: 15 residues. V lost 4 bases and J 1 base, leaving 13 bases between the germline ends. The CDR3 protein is CASSLTNRIQETQYF. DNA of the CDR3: TGCGCCAGCAGCCTTACTAATCGGATCCAAGAGACCCAGTACTTC.